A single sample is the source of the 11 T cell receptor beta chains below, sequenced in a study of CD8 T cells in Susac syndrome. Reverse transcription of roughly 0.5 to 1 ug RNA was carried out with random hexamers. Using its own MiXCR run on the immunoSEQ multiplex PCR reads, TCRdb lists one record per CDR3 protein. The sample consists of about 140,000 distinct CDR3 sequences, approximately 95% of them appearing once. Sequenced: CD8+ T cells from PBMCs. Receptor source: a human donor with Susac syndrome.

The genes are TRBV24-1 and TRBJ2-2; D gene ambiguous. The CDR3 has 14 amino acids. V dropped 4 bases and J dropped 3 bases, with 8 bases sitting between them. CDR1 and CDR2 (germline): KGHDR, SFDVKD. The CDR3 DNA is TGTGCCACCAGTGAGGCCTGGGACACCGGGGAGCTGTTTTTT. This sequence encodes CATSEAWDTGELFF.

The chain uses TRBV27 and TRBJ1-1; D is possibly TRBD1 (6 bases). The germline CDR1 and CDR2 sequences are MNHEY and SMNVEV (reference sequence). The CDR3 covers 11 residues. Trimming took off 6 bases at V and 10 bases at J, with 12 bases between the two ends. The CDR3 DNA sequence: TGTGCCAGCAGGACAGGTCAGATAGCTTTCTTT. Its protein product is CASRTGQIAFF.

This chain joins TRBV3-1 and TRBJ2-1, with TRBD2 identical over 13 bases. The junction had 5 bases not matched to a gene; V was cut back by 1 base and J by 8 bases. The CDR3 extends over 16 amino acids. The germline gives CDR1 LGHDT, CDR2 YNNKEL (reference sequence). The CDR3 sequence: CASSQAGTSGIDEQFF. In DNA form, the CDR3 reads TGTGCCAGCAGCCAAGCCGGGACTAGCGGGATCGATGAGCAGTTCTTC.

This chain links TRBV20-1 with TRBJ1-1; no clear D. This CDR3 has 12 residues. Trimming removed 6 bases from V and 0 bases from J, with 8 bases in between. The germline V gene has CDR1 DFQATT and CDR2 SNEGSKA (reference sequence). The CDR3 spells CSAPRMNTEAFF. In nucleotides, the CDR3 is TGCAGTGCCCCCCGTATGAACACTGAAGCTTTCTTT.

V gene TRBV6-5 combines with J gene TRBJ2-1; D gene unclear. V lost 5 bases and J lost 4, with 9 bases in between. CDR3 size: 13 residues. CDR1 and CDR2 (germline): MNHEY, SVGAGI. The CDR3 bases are TGTGCCAGCAGTGACTGGACGTACAATGAGCAGTTCTTC. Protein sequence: CASSDWTYNEQFF.

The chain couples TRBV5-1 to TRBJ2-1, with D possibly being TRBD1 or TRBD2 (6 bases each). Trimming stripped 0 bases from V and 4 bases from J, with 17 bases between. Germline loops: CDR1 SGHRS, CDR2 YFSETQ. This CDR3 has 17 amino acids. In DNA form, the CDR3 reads TGCGCCAGCAGCTTGGCCGGAGGGGGACAAAGGTACAATGAGCAGTTCTTC. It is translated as CASSLAGGGQRYNEQFF.

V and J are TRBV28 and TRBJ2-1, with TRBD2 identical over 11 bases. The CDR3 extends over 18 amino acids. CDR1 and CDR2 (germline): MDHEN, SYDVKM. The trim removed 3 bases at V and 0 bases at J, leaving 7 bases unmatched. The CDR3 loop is CASSFPSGRSSSYNEQFF. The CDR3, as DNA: TGTGCCAGCAGTTTCCCTAGCGGGAGGTCGAGCTCCTACAATGAGCAGTTCTTC.

CDR3 amino acids: CASSPRPTRGETQYF. In DNA form, the CDR3 reads TGTGCCAGCAGTCCGCGACCTACCCGAGGGGAGACCCAGTACTTC. The chain recombines TRBV6-5 with TRBJ2-5; D perhaps matches TRBD2 (5 bases). Germline assignment: CDR1 MNHEY and CDR2 SVGAGI. Trimming shortened V by 5 bases and J by 5 bases, and 18 bases separated the two germline ends. The CDR3 contains 15 residues.

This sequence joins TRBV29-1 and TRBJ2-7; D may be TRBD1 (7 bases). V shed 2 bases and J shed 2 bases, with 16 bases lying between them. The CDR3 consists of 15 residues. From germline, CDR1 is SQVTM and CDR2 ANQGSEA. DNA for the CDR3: TGCAGCGTTGAATTGCAGGGGGGCGCCACCTACGAGCAGTACTTC. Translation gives CSVELQGGATYEQYF.

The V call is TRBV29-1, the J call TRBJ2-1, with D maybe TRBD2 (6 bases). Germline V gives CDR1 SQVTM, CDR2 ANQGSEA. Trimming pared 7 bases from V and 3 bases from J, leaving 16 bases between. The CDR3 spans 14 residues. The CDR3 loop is CSAPTGAGYNEQFF. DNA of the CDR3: TGCAGCGCTCCCACGGGAGCGGGCTACAATGAGCAGTTCTTC.

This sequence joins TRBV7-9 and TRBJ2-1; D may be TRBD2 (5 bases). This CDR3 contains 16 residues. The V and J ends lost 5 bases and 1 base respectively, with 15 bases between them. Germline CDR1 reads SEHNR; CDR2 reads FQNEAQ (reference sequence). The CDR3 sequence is CASSLKSERSYNEQFF. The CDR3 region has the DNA TGTGCCAGCAGCCTCAAATCCGAGCGGTCCTACAATGAGCAGTTCTTC.